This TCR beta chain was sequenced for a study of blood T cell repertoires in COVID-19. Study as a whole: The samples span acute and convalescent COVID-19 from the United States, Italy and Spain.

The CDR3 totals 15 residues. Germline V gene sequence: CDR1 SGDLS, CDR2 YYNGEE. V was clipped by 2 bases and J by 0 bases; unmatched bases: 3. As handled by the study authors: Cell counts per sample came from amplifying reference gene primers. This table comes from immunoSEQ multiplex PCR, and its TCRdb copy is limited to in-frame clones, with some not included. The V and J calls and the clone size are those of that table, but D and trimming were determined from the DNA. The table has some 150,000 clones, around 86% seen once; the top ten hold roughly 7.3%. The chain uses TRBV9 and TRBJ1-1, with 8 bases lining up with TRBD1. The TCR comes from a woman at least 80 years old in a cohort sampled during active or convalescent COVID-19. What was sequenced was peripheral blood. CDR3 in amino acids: CASSVGQGLNTEAFF. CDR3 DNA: TGTGCCAGCAGCGTTGGACAGGGCCTGAACACTGAAGCTTTCTTT.